This paragraph covers one TCR beta chain sequence. Its antigen remains unidentified. There are no base qualities to consult, and no much larger clone falls within one base. Genomic DNA was extracted from sorted cells for sequencing of the TCRbeta CDR3 region. The immunoSEQ Assay was used to sequence the TCRbeta CDR3 regions. TCRdb limited this immuneACCESS table to in-frame rearrangements with V and J called. A share of clones is missing; checked studies link under half to unresolved V genes, and the rest is unexplained. This sample gives 75,000 to 95,000 clones in total; around 93% of them show up just once. The top ten clones comprise 9.5% to 12% of the sample. The sample is drawn from a study of OX40 agonist ivuxolimab in advanced cancers. Regarding the complete study: Ivuxolimab, which targeted the costimulatory receptor OX40 (CD134), was an agonistic, fully human IgG2 monoclonal antibody. In the dose-escalation cohort, around 80% of patients were male, and the mean age was 60 years with a range of about 20 to 80. Prior anti-PD-1, anti-PD-L1 or anti-CTLA-4 therapy was permitted, and 40% of dose-escalation patients had received checkpoint inhibitors. Of the roughly 51 dose-escalation patients, hepatocellular carcinoma was present in around 20, melanoma in around 15, renal cell carcinoma in 9 and head and neck cancer in 9. Partial responses occurred in three dose-escalation patients, of whom one had hepatocellular carcinoma and two had cutaneous melanoma. Intravenous ivuxolimab was administered to patients every 2 weeks at six dose levels: 0.01, 0.1, 0.3, 1.5, 3 and 10 mg/kg. The purpose of peripheral TCRbeta sequencing was to test whether ivuxolimab changed TCR sequence diversity and led to clonal T-cell expansion. The monotherapy dose-escalation portion (N = 52 patients) of the phase I ivuxolimab trial is reported in the paper. General findings and caveats noted by the study authors: In partial responders in the 0.1-3.0 mg/kg groups, normalized peripheral clonal expansion was found to be among the lowest, especially among CD8+ T cells. After ivuxolimab, CD8+ T cells had more expanded clones than CD4+ T cells on average. Low levels of normalized T-cell clonal expansion were also shown by some nonresponding patients. At doses of 0.1 to 3.0 mg/kg, clonal expansion of both CD4+ and CD8+ blood T cells was observed from baseline to week 6. Antigen specificity was not determined for the clonally expanded peripheral T cells.

The trial excluded patients who had a history of autoimmune disease or were on systemic immunosuppression. Peripheral blood for TCR sequencing was drawn from every dose cohort at baseline, at cycle 4 day 1 and at cycle 7 day 1. Samples came from an open-label, multicenter, first-in-human phase I dose-escalation trial of ivuxolimab. Adults with locally advanced or metastatic melanoma, renal cell, hepatocellular, or head and neck squamous cell carcinoma were enrolled in the trial. Before TCR sequencing, CD4+ T cells and CD8+ T cells from peripheral blood were sorted into separate populations. This clonotype was obtained from an adult with an advanced solid tumor such as melanoma, head and neck, liver or kidney cancer. Sequences were derived from CD4+ or CD8+ T cells sorted from blood, sampled in a trial of the OX40 agonist ivuxolimab.

The DNA sequence follows: TGTGCCAGCAGTCAACTAGCGGGGGGGAGCGATACGCAGTATTTT. This translates into CASSQLAGGSDTQYF. The rearranged segments are TRBV2 and TRBJ2-3; 13 central nucleotides agree with TRBD2. The CDR3 numbers 15 residues from cysteine through phenylalanine. Kept here is only the CDR3 DNA, which spans 45 bases and is read in frame from base 1. Trimming takes 5 bases off V and 6 bases off J; junction bases not matched to a gene: 5. The germline V gene encodes CDR1 SNHLY and CDR2 FYNNEI. Beyond the CDR3, the reference TRBV2 and TRBJ2-3 genes provide the residues; the full variable domain reads: EPEVTQTPSHQVTQMGQEVILRCVPISNHLYFYWYRQILGQKVEFLVSFYNNEISEKSEIFDDQFSVERPDGSNFTLKIRSTKLEDSAMYFCASSQLAGGSDTQYFGPGTRLTVL.